This T cell receptor beta chain emerged from a study of blood T cell repertoires in COVID-19 (TCRdb year 2020). Concerning the study at large: The collaborator samples originated in the United States, Italy and Spain and spanned the acute and convalescent phases of COVID-19. The prospective study material was composed of cDNA or gDNA derived from T cells, B-cell-depleted T cells, or PBMCs. Deeply sampled blood TCRbeta repertoires from subjects exposed to, actively infected with, or recovered from COVID-19 were included in the dataset. The repertoires were made available in a free public database intended to serve as a resource for research on the immune response to SARS-CoV-2. The samples were drawn from the first 160 participants of the ongoing ImmuneRACE study and from some 1,300 subjects provided by 6 global collaborators. Sample metadata almost always included a de-identified subject ID, COVID-19 status, age in years and sex. Where available, HLA class I and class II types were obtained from metadata supplied by the sample provider rather than from assay-based typing. Study-wide conclusions, independent of this receptor: The quantity of clinical and demographic metadata differed by source and by participant and was supplied without curation.

The immunoSEQ Assay, a bias-controlled multiplex PCR, was used to amplify TCRbeta CDR3 regions from genomic DNA. The study's own analysis went as follows. The number of nucleated cells in each sample was estimated by amplification of reference gene primers within the assay. To quantify the absolute abundance of each unique TCRbeta CDR3 rearrangement, sequence reads were collapsed and filtered. For each sample, productive Simpson clonality was calculated as the square root of Simpson's diversity index over productive rearrangements. In its TCRdb copy, this immuneACCESS table keeps in-frame sequences only and misses some clones. Where compared with another copy, unresolved V genes explain less than half of these, and the others have no known cause. V and J calls and clone size are as listed in that table; D and trimming were resolved from the DNA. The table for this sample lists approximately 300,000 clones; 70% to 90% of them were counted only once. The ten largest make up around 5.8% of the sample.

A remark on this clone: The antigen this receptor binds is unknown. The input lacks base qualities; no much larger clone sits a single base away.

In Seattle, one collaborating source enrolled patients while the infection was active and tracked those patients longitudinally over the course of disease. Each collaborating institution followed its own protocols to collect whole blood in K2EDTA tubes. Collaborator samples were shipped for TCRbeta analysis as frozen whole blood, isolated PBMCs, or DNA extracted from either sample type. Inclusive of the bounding cysteine and phenylalanine, the CDR3 is 13 residues long. The DNA shown is the 39-base CDR3, in frame from base 1. The trim is 3 bases for V and 6 bases for J, with a gap of 14 bases between the germline ends. Taken from the germline V gene (reference sequence), the CDR1 and CDR2 loops are DFQATT and SNEGSKA.

The chain was built from TRBV20-1 and TRBJ1-2; D gene: possibly TRBD1, on 6 matching bases. Sequencing was done on a sample of peripheral blood. This clonotype was obtained from a woman in her 50s with COVID-19, enrolled during active disease. DNA sequence: TGCAGTGCTAGTGGTGGGCAGGGGAATGGCTACACCTTC. This translates into CSASGGQGNGYTF.